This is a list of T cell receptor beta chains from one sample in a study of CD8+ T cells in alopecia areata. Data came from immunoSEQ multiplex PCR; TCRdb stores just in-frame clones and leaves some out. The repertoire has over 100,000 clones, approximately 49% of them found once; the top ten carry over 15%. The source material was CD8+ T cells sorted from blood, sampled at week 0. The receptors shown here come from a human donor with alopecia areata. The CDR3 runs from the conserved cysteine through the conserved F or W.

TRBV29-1 CSVVGPGLAVNNEQFF
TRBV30 CAWSDDTGELFF
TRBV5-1 CASSLRLAAYEQYF
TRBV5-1 CASRLGLADSYEQYF
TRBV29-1 CSVAGGVDARAFF
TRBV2 CASRKDSWEETQYF
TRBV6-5 CASTQGQRLNSPLHF
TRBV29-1 CSVAGRRYEAFF
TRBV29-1 CSAYAEAFF
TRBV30 CAWGGTGAHEQYF
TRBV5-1 CASSSTGVPEAFF
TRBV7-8 CASSPDSYNEQFF
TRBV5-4 CASSNATGGLPTGYTF
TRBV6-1 CASSERPISNQPQHF
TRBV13 CASSFSGNTIYF
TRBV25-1 CASSDRGYEQYF
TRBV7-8 CASSLVGSSYEQYF
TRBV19 CASSLGQGVLYEQYF